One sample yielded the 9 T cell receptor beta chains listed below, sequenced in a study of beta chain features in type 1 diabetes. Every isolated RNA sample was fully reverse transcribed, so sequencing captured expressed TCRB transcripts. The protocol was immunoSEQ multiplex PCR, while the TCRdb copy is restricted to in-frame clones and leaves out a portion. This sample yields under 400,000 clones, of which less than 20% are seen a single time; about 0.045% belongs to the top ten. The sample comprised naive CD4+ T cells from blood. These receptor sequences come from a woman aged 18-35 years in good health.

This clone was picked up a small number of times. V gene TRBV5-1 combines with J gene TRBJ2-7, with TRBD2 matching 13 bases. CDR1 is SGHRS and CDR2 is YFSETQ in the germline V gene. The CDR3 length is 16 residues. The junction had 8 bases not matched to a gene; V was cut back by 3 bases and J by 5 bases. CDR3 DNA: TGCGCCAGCAGCTCACTAGCGGGGGGGCCTGGGGACGAGCAGTACTTC. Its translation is CASSSLAGGPGDEQYF.

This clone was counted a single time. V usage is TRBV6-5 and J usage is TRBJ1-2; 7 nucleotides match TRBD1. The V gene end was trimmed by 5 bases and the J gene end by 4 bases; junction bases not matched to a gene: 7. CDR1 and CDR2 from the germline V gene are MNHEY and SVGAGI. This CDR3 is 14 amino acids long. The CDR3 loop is CASSRRGTVYGYTF. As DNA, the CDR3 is TGTGCCAGCAGTCGCCGGGGGACAGTCTATGGCTACACCTTC.

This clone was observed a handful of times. As DNA, the CDR3 is TGCGCCAGCAGCCAAGGGACTAGCGGCGAGCAGTACTTC. It encodes CASSQGTSGEQYF. The V call is TRBV4-3, the J call TRBJ2-7; 10 bases align to TRBD2. Germline V lookup: CDR1 LGHNA, CDR2 YSLEER. The CDR3 extends over 13 amino acids. J gave up 6 bases and V 1 base, and 0 bases lay outside the gene matches.

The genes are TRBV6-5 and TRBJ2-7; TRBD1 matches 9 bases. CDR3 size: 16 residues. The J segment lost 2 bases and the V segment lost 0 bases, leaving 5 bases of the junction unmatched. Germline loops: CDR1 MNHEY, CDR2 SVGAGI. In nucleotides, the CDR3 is TGTGCCAGCAGTTACTCCTGGACAGGGGAAGCCTACGAGCAGTACTTC. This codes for CASSYSWTGEAYEQYF.

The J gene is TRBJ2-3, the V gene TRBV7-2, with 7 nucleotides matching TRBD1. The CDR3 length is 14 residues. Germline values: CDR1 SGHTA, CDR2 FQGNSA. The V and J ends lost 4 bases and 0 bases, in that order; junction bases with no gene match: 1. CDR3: CASSSQGSTDTQYF. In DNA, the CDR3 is TGTGCCAGCAGCTCACAGGGGAGCACAGATACGCAGTATTTT.

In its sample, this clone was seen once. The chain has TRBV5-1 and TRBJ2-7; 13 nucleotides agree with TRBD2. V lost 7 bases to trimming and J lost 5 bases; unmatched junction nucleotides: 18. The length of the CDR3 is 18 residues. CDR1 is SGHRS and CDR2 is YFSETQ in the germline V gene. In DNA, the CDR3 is TGCGCCAGCGCTTTGGCCGGGACTAGCGGGGCCGGGGTTAACGAGCAGTACTTC. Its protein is CASALAGTSGAGVNEQYF.

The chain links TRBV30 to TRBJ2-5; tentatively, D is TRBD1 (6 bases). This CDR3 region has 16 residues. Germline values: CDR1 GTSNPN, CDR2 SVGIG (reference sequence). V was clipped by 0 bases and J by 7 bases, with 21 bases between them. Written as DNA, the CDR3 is TGTGCCTGGAGTGTACCCCGAGGACAGTCCAGGGGGACCCAGTACTTC. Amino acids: CAWSVPRGQSRGTQYF.

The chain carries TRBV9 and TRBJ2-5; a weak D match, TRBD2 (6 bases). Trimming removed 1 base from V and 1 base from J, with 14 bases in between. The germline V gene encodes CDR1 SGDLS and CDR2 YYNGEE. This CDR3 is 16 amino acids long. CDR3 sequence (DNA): TGTGCCAGCAGCGTAACCCCTCCTAGCGCCCAAGAGACCCAGTACTTC. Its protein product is CASSVTPPSAQETQYF.

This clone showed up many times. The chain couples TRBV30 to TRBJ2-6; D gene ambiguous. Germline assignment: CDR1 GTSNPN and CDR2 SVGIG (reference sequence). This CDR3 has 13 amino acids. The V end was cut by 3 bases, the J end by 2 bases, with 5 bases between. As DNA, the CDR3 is TGTGCCTGGAGGCAGGCTGGGGCCAACGTCCTGACTTTC. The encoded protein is CAWRQAGANVLTF.